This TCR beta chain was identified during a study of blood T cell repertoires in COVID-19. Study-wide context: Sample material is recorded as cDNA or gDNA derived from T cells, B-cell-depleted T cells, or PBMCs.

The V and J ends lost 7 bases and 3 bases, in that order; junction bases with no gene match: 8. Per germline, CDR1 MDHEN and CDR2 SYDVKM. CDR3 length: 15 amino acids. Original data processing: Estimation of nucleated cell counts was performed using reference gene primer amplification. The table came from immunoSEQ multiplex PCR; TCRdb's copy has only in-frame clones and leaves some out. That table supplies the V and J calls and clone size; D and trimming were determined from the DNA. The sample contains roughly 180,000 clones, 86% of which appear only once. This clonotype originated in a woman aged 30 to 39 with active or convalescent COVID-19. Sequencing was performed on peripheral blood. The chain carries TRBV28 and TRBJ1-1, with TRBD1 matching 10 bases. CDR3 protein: CASTRTGGWDTEAFF. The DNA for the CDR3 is TGTGCCAGCACCCGGACAGGGGGATGGGACACTGAAGCTTTCTTT. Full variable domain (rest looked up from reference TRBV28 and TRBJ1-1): DVKVTQSSRYLVKRTGEKVFLECVQDMDHENMFWYRQDPGLGLRLIYFSYDVKMKEKGDIPEGYSVSREKKERFSLILESASTNQTSMYLCASTRTGGWDTEAFFGQGTRLTVV.